The rows below give T cell receptor beta chains drawn from one sample of a study of preoperative IRX-2 immunotherapy in early breast cancer. The method was immunoSEQ multiplex PCR; TCRdb's version includes in-frame clones alone and lacks a portion of them. The repertoire consists of 34,000 or so clones, with around four fifths occurring once and the leading ten covering about 2.7%. The sample in question was lymph node tissue, obtained from a patient treated with IRX-2 immunotherapy. These receptors all come from a human donor with breast cancer. Both conserved end residues are part of each CDR3. D genes are given only for firm matches. Clone size is shown for a subset of rows, as once, few, many or a class of expanded clone.

.,TRBJ2-2,TRBD1,TRBV15,TGTGCCACCAGCAGAGATCCCCGGACAGGGGGCGTCGGGGAGCTGTTTTTT,CATSRDPRTGGVGELFF
once,TRBJ2-7,TRBD1,TRBV6-8,TGTGCCAGCAGTCCGGGACAGGTCTTCGACGAGCAGTACTTC,CASSPGQVFDEQYF
.,TRBJ2-7,.,TRBV19,TGTGCCACTCAGGGTAGATACCCCTACGAGCAGTACTTC,CATQGRYPYEQYF
.,TRBJ2-3,.,TRBV19,TGTGCCAGTAGTATCCCCGGGGGCCCAGATACGCAGTATTTT,CASSIPGGPDTQYF
.,TRBJ1-5,.,TRBV29-1,TGCAGCGTTGAGGTACAGGGAAGAGGGCAGCCCCAGCATTTT,CSVEVQGRGQPQHF
.,TRBJ1-5,TRBD1,TRBV6-8,TGTGCCAGCAGTTACGCCGACAGGGGCAATCAGCCCCAGCATTTT,CASSYADRGNQPQHF
.,TRBJ2-7,.,TRBV6-7,TGTGCCAGCAAAGCAGGCCCTTACGAGCAGTACTTC,CASKAGPYEQYF
.,TRBJ2-3,.,TRBV7-6,TGTGCCAGCAGCTTGCGCTTCCCTAGCACAGATACGCAGTATTTT,CASSLRFPSTDTQYF
.,TRBJ1-5,.,TRBV1,TGCGCCAGCAGCCAAGATCGGGAACAGCCCCAGCATTTT,CASSQDREQPQHF
.,TRBJ1-5,.,TRBV30,TGTGCCTGGAGGTCGAAGGGGCTGGGGCAGCCCCAGCATTTT,CAWRSKGLGQPQHF
.,TRBJ2-7,.,TRBV7-5,TGTGCCAGCAGCTTAGATCTCACCCTCTACGAGCAGTACTTC,CASSLDLTLYEQYF
.,TRBJ1-3,.,TRBV28,TGTGCCAGCAGTCACAGGTGGAGCTCTGGAAACACCATATATTTT,CASSHRWSSGNTIYF
.,TRBJ1-5,.,TRBV27,TGTGCCAGCACCGCGGGGATAAATCAGCCCCAGCATTTT,CASTAGINQPQHF
.,TRBJ2-2,TRBD1,TRBV19,TGTGCCAGTAGTATTACCAGGGGGCTTTCCGGGGAGCTGTTTTTT,CASSITRGLSGELFF
.,TRBJ2-7,TRBD1,TRBV7-7,TGTGCCAGCAGCCCTAGGAGCAGGGGGCTTTCCTACGAGCAGTACTTC,CASSPRSRGLSYEQYF
.,TRBJ2-1,TRBD2,TRBV6-8,TGTGCCAGCAGTTACGCCGGGACTAGCGGGGGGGAGCAGTTCTTC,CASSYAGTSGGEQFF
.,TRBJ2-3,TRBD2,TRBV12-5,TGTGCTAGTGCTAGGACTAGCGGTTACACAGATACGCAGTATTTT,CASARTSGYTDTQYF
.,TRBJ1-1,.,TRBV28,TGTGCCAGCAGTTCTTCAGGGTCCATTCACACTGAAGCTTTCTTT,CASSSSGSIHTEAFF
.,TRBJ1-4,.,TRBV6-8,TGTGCCAGCAGCCGGGGGGCGAGTGAAAAACTGTTTTTT,CASSRGASEKLFF
.,TRBJ2-2,.,TRBV12-5,TGTGCCAGCTCCCCCGGACTGCACTACACCGGGGAGCTGTTTTTT,CASSPGLHYTGELFF
.,TRBJ1-3,TRBD1,TRBV6-7,TGTGCCAGCAGCCTCCGGGACAGGGGATACTCTGGAAACACCATATATTTT,CASSLRDRGYSGNTIYF
.,TRBJ2-7,.,TRBV28,TGTGCCAGCGGGCAGGGGGGGTACGAGCAGTACTTC,CASGQGGYEQYF
.,TRBJ2-3,TRBD2,TRBV12-5,TGTGCCAGCAAGGGACTAGCAACATCTTATACGCAGTATTTT,CASKGLATSYTQYF
once,TRBJ2-6,.,TRBV6-8,TGTGCCAGCAGTCCTCAGGGGAATGGGGCCAACGTCCTGACTTTC,CASSPQGNGANVLTF
.,TRBJ2-2,TRBD2,TRBV28,TGTGCCAGCAGGGCGGGAGCGAACACCGGGGAGCTGTTTTTT,CASRAGANTGELFF
.,TRBJ2-3,TRBD2,TRBV6-8,TGTGCCAGCAGTTACTCGAGACTAGCGGTAGATACGCAGTATTTT,CASSYSRLAVDTQYF
.,TRBJ2-7,TRBD1,TRBV10-2,TGCGCCAGCAGTCTCGGGACAGGGCTGCCCTACGAGCAGTACTTC,CASSLGTGLPYEQYF
.,TRBJ1-4,.,TRBV15,TGTGCCACCAGCAGAGATGTTACGAGAACTGAAAAACTGTTTTTT,CATSRDVTRTEKLFF
.,TRBJ2-1,.,TRBV7-7,TGTGCCAGCAGTTGGGCCGGGACAATCTACAATGAGCAGTTCTTC,CASSWAGTIYNEQFF